This T cell receptor beta chain comes out of a study of graft-versus-host responses after intestinal transplantation. Study in general: The recipients all started with anti-thymocyte globulin induction and then took tacrolimus and steroids for 2 to 4 years. Study-level results: Ileal or blood samples showed some GvH clones first, and such clones were also found in recipient marrow.

With regard to this clone: Its antigen remains unidentified.

The method was immunoSEQ multiplex PCR; TCRdb's version includes in-frame clones alone and lacks a portion of them. The repertoire holds about 96,000 clones, more than 85% seen once, with more than 0.15% in the top ten. Looked up from germline, CDR1 is GTSNPN and CDR2 is SVGIG (reference sequence). The CDR3 contains 14 residues. Trimming removed 5 bases from V and 3 bases from J; junction bases left unmatched: 7. The chain joins TRBV30 to TRBJ2-7; 10 bases line up with TRBD2. The receptor was isolated from a human donor who received an intestinal transplant. The sample in question was unstimulated CD4+ T cells sorted from spleen or lymph node cells, obtained before intestinal transplant. DNA for the CDR3: TGTGCCTGGGCCGGGACTAGCGCCTTCTACGAGCAGTACTTC. It codes for CAWAGTSAFYEQYF.